The T cell receptor (beta chain) under discussion was sequenced for a study of CD8+ T cells in alopecia areata. Study summary: Tofacitinib continued for 6 to 18 months and was then withheld for 6 months.

General study points: Tissue-resident alphabeta T cells belonging to normal skin likewise get sequenced within scalp specimens. Higher clonality and more expanded CD8+ clones appeared in lesional than normal scalp.

The CDR3 extends over 13 amino acids. Trimming shortened V by 4 bases and J by 3 bases, and 10 bases separated the two germline ends. Germline CDR1 SGDLS, CDR2 YYNGEE. Investigators isolated RNA and reverse transcribed it into cDNA to act as the sequencing template. Assay used: immunoSEQ multiplex PCR; TCRdb lists only in-frame clones, some missing. The repertoire holds hundreds of thousands of clones, with approximately 60% as singletons. Regarding this clone: What it binds is unknown.

This sample's treatment: oral pan-JAK inhibitor, 5-10 mg twice daily. Individuals with alopecia areata gave both lesional scalp punch biopsies and peripheral blood for collection. This clonotype was obtained from a human donor with alopecia areata. The V and J genes are TRBV9 and TRBJ1-1; no definite D call. The material was CD4+ T cells sorted from blood, obtained around week 54, from a patient treated with tofacitinib. As DNA, the CDR3 is TGTGCCAGCAGCTTAAGTACGGACACTGAAGCTTTCTTT. Translated, it gives CASSLSTDTEAFF.